A selection of T cell receptor beta chains follows, all from one sample in a study of cytomegalovirus exposure and HLA in healthy donors. Profiling relied on immunoSEQ multiplex PCR, and the TCRdb table lists in-frame clones only, not all of them. The profile shows some 140,000 clones, roughly 73% of them singletons. Sequencing was performed on PBMCs. The source is a middle-aged woman in good health and CMV-seronegative. Both conserved end residues are part of each CDR3. Each record gives: clone size, J gene, CDR3 length, V gene, D gene, CDR3 DNA, CDR3 protein. A D gene is named only where the DNA matches it firmly. Clone size appears in some rows only: once, few, many, or a class for an expanded clone.

clone size: once; J gene: TRBJ2-3; CDR3 length: 12; V gene: TRBV13; D gene: NA; CDR3 DNA: TGTGCCAGCAGCGTCCTCACAGATACGCAGTATTTT; CDR3 protein: CASSVLTDTQYF
clone size: once; J gene: TRBJ1-1; CDR3 length: 14; V gene: TRBV10-3; D gene: NA; CDR3 DNA: TGTGCCATCAGTGAGATAGGGAGGGACACTGAAGCTTTCTTT; CDR3 protein: CAISEIGRDTEAFF
clone size: NA; J gene: TRBJ1-4; CDR3 length: 13; V gene: TRBV5-6; D gene: NA; CDR3 DNA: TGTGCCAGCAGCTTGGGCCAGAATGAAAAACTGTTTTTT; CDR3 protein: CASSLGQNEKLFF
clone size: NA; J gene: TRBJ2-5; CDR3 length: 13; V gene: TRBV7-3; D gene: NA; CDR3 DNA: TGTGCCAGCAGCCCCACTAGAGGGGAGACCCAGTACTTC; CDR3 protein: CASSPTRGETQYF
clone size: NA; J gene: TRBJ2-4; CDR3 length: 22; V gene: TRBV7-3; D gene: TRBD1; CDR3 DNA: TGTGCCAGCAGCTCATCGGTTTCCGGGACAGGGGCTATCGGAGAGGCCAAAAACATTCAGTACTTC; CDR3 protein: CASSSSVSGTGAIGEAKNIQYF
clone size: NA; J gene: TRBJ1-2; CDR3 length: 13; V gene: TRBV6-6; D gene: TRBD1; CDR3 DNA: TGTGCCAGCAGCGACAGGGGAGAAGGTGGCTACACCTTC; CDR3 protein: CASSDRGEGGYTF
clone size: NA; J gene: TRBJ2-1; CDR3 length: 17; V gene: TRBV5-1; D gene: NA; CDR3 DNA: TGCGCCAGCAGCCCGAAAGAGACACCGAGCTCCTACAATGAGCAGTTCTTC; CDR3 protein: CASSPKETPSSYNEQFF
clone size: NA; J gene: TRBJ2-1; CDR3 length: 18; V gene: TRBV7-6; D gene: NA; CDR3 DNA: TGTGCCAGCAGCTTGTTGTCAATCGGGCAGGGGTCCTACAATGAGCAGTTCTTC; CDR3 protein: CASSLLSIGQGSYNEQFF
clone size: NA; J gene: TRBJ2-5; CDR3 length: 16; V gene: TRBV7-9; D gene: TRBD2; CDR3 DNA: TGTGCCAGCAGCGGCTGGACTAGCGGGGGGGCAGAGACCCAGTACTTC; CDR3 protein: CASSGWTSGGAETQYF
clone size: NA; J gene: TRBJ2-1; CDR3 length: 14; V gene: TRBV5-4; D gene: NA; CDR3 DNA: TGTGCCAGCAGCCTAGGACAAGGGAACAATGAGCAGTTCTTC; CDR3 protein: CASSLGQGNNEQFF
clone size: NA; J gene: TRBJ1-4; CDR3 length: 14; V gene: TRBV6-6; D gene: TRBD1; CDR3 DNA: TGTGCCAGCCAACCGGGACAGGGAAATGAAAAACTGTTTTTT; CDR3 protein: CASQPGQGNEKLFF
clone size: NA; J gene: TRBJ2-1; CDR3 length: 15; V gene: TRBV7-2; D gene: NA; CDR3 DNA: TGTGCCAGCAGCTTAACCGCCCCTAGCGATAATGAGCAGTTCTTC; CDR3 protein: CASSLTAPSDNEQFF
clone size: NA; J gene: TRBJ1-1; CDR3 length: 13; V gene: TRBV4-1; D gene: NA; CDR3 DNA: TGCGCCAGCAGCCAAGGGGCGAACACTGAAGCTTTCTTT; CDR3 protein: CASSQGANTEAFF
clone size: NA; J gene: TRBJ1-2; CDR3 length: 12; V gene: TRBV7-8; D gene: NA; CDR3 DNA: TGTGCCAGCAGCAAGGAGACCAGGGCCCTAACCTTC; CDR3 protein: CASSKETRALTF
clone size: NA; J gene: TRBJ1-2; CDR3 length: 12; V gene: TRBV7-9; D gene: NA; CDR3 DNA: TGTGCCAGCAGCATGATGGGAGACCTGGCTACCTTC; CDR3 protein: CASSMMGDLATF
clone size: NA; J gene: TRBJ2-1; CDR3 length: 17; V gene: TRBV11-2; D gene: TRBD1; CDR3 DNA: TGTGCCAGCAGCCCCGACCCGGGACAGGCCTTTTACAATGAGCAGTTCTTC; CDR3 protein: CASSPDPGQAFYNEQFF
clone size: few; J gene: TRBJ2-6; CDR3 length: 12; V gene: TRBV6-5; D gene: NA; CDR3 DNA: TGTGCCAGCAGTTCCCATGCCAACGTCCTGACTTTC; CDR3 protein: CASSSHANVLTF
clone size: NA; J gene: TRBJ2-1; CDR3 length: 14; V gene: TRBV7-9; D gene: TRBD2; CDR3 DNA: TGTGCCAGCAGCTTAGGGCGGCGGGGGGGTTTGCAGTTCTTC; CDR3 protein: CASSLGRRGGLQFF
clone size: NA; J gene: TRBJ1-5; CDR3 length: 14; V gene: TRBV6-1; D gene: NA; CDR3 DNA: TGTGCCAGCAGTGAATATTGGGGGGATCAGCCCCAGCATTTT; CDR3 protein: CASSEYWGDQPQHF
clone size: NA; J gene: TRBJ1-2; CDR3 length: 16; V gene: TRBV7-6; D gene: NA; CDR3 DNA: TGTGCCAGCAGCTTAGTTCCAGGGGAGATGTACTATGGCTACACCTTC; CDR3 protein: CASSLVPGEMYYGYTF
clone size: NA; J gene: TRBJ1-4; CDR3 length: 15; V gene: TRBV29-1; D gene: TRBD1; CDR3 DNA: TGCAGCGTCACTACAACAGGGGGAAATACCGAAAAACTGTTTTTT; CDR3 protein: CSVTTTGGNTEKLFF
clone size: once; J gene: TRBJ2-5; CDR3 length: 16; V gene: TRBV5-1; D gene: TRBD2; CDR3 DNA: TGCGCCAGCAGCTTAGGACACGGGGGGACCCAAGAGACCCAGTACTTC; CDR3 protein: CASSLGHGGTQETQYF
clone size: NA; J gene: TRBJ2-1; CDR3 length: 13; V gene: TRBV29-1; D gene: TRBD2; CDR3 DNA: TGTAGCGTTGGAACTAGCGAGTACAATGAGCAGTTCTTC; CDR3 protein: CSVGTSEYNEQFF
clone size: NA; J gene: TRBJ1-1; CDR3 length: 12; V gene: TRBV11-2; D gene: NA; CDR3 DNA: TGTGCCAGCAGCTTAGATCTAAGTGAAGCTTTCTTT; CDR3 protein: CASSLDLSEAFF
clone size: NA; J gene: TRBJ2-1; CDR3 length: 14; V gene: TRBV9; D gene: NA; CDR3 DNA: TGTGCCAGCAGCCCTGGTGGGGGGTCGAATGAGCAGTTCTTC; CDR3 protein: CASSPGGGSNEQFF
clone size: NA; J gene: TRBJ1-1; CDR3 length: 15; V gene: TRBV25-1; D gene: TRBD1; CDR3 DNA: TGTGCCAGCAGTGAATTGGGACAGGGAGTAACTGAAGCTTTCTTT; CDR3 protein: CASSELGQGVTEAFF
clone size: NA; J gene: TRBJ2-5; CDR3 length: 15; V gene: TRBV2; D gene: TRBD1; CDR3 DNA: TGTGCCAGCAACGCGGTCACAGGGGGCTTGAGTACCCAGTACTTC; CDR3 protein: CASNAVTGGLSTQYF
clone size: NA; J gene: TRBJ2-5; CDR3 length: 13; V gene: TRBV27; D gene: NA; CDR3 DNA: TGTGCCAGCATGCGGGGTAACCAAGAGACCCAGTACTTC; CDR3 protein: CASMRGNQETQYF
clone size: few; J gene: TRBJ1-4; CDR3 length: 15; V gene: TRBV6-1; D gene: NA; CDR3 DNA: TGTGCCAGCAGTGAACGGGGTCGGCCAAATGAAAAACTGTTTTTT; CDR3 protein: CASSERGRPNEKLFF
clone size: NA; J gene: TRBJ2-5; CDR3 length: 16; V gene: TRBV14; D gene: TRBD1; CDR3 DNA: TGTGCCAGCAGCTTGAGCTCGGGACAGTGGCAAGAGACCCAGTACTTC; CDR3 protein: CASSLSSGQWQETQYF
clone size: NA; J gene: TRBJ2-7; CDR3 length: 15; V gene: TRBV7-3; D gene: NA; CDR3 DNA: TGTGCCAGCAGCTTATTCCCGGGAAGCTCCTACGAGCAGTACTTC; CDR3 protein: CASSLFPGSSYEQYF
clone size: NA; J gene: TRBJ1-1; CDR3 length: 12; V gene: TRBV7-2; D gene: NA; CDR3 DNA: TGTGCCAGCAGCTTAGATACAGGAGAAGCTTTCTTT; CDR3 protein: CASSLDTGEAFF
clone size: NA; J gene: TRBJ2-1; CDR3 length: 14; V gene: TRBV19; D gene: NA; CDR3 DNA: TGTGCCAGTAGCTCGAGACAGAAATACAATGAGCAGTTCTTC; CDR3 protein: CASSSRQKYNEQFF
clone size: NA; J gene: TRBJ2-1; CDR3 length: 14; V gene: TRBV6-4; D gene: NA; CDR3 DNA: TGTGCCAGCAGTGACACAGGATTGGGCAATGAGCAGTTCTTC; CDR3 protein: CASSDTGLGNEQFF
clone size: NA; J gene: TRBJ1-2; CDR3 length: 14; V gene: TRBV7-2; D gene: NA; CDR3 DNA: TGTGCCAGCAGCCGCGACAGTCACAACTATGGCTACACCTTC; CDR3 protein: CASSRDSHNYGYTF
clone size: NA; J gene: TRBJ2-3; CDR3 length: 20; V gene: TRBV12-1; D gene: NA; CDR3 DNA: TGTGCCAGCAGCTTCCACCGGGACAGGGGGAGGGGAAGGTTCACAGATACGCAGTATTTT; CDR3 protein: CASSFHRDRGRGRFTDTQYF
clone size: NA; J gene: TRBJ1-4; CDR3 length: 16; V gene: TRBV6-6; D gene: NA; CDR3 DNA: TGTGCCAGCAGTTACTCAGTGGAGGGCGGTAATGAAAAACTGTTTTTT; CDR3 protein: CASSYSVEGGNEKLFF
clone size: NA; J gene: TRBJ1-6; CDR3 length: 19; V gene: TRBV18; D gene: NA; CDR3 DNA: TGTGCCAGCTCACCGACAGGCACTTTAGGCCTCTCCTATAATTCACCCCTCCACTTT; CDR3 protein: CASSPTGTLGLSYNSPLHF
clone size: NA; J gene: TRBJ2-5; CDR3 length: 11; V gene: TRBV6-1; D gene: TRBD1; CDR3 DNA: TGTGCCAGCCGACAGGGAGAGACCCAGTACTTC; CDR3 protein: CASRQGETQYF
clone size: NA; J gene: TRBJ2-3; CDR3 length: 16; V gene: TRBV9; D gene: NA; CDR3 DNA: TGTGCCAGCAGCGTAGCCGTAAGCGGAGGCACAGATACGCAGTATTTT; CDR3 protein: CASSVAVSGGTDTQYF
clone size: NA; J gene: TRBJ1-1; CDR3 length: 14; V gene: TRBV6-5; D gene: NA; CDR3 DNA: TGTGCCAGCAGTTACGCGACAGACGGCACTGAAGCTTTCTTT; CDR3 protein: CASSYATDGTEAFF
clone size: few; J gene: TRBJ1-2; CDR3 length: 12; V gene: TRBV5-6; D gene: NA; CDR3 DNA: TGTGCCAGCAGCTTGTGGGCGGGGACCTACACCTTC; CDR3 protein: CASSLWAGTYTF
clone size: few; J gene: TRBJ1-4; CDR3 length: 14; V gene: TRBV6-1; D gene: NA; CDR3 DNA: TGTGCCAGCAGTGAAGTGGCAGGGGCGTTAATACTGTTTTTT; CDR3 protein: CASSEVAGALILFF
clone size: NA; J gene: TRBJ2-1; CDR3 length: 15; V gene: TRBV28; D gene: NA; CDR3 DNA: TGTGCCAGCAGTTTGGGTAGCGTTTCCTACAATGAGCAGTTCTTC; CDR3 protein: CASSLGSVSYNEQFF
clone size: NA; J gene: TRBJ1-2; CDR3 length: 13; V gene: TRBV11-2; D gene: TRBD1; CDR3 DNA: TGTGCCAGCAGCTTTGGACAGGCCTATGGCTACACCTTC; CDR3 protein: CASSFGQAYGYTF
clone size: NA; J gene: TRBJ1-5; CDR3 length: 18; V gene: TRBV7-2; D gene: TRBD1; CDR3 DNA: TGTGCCAGCAGCGCTCACCAAATCGGGACAGGAGCTAATCAGCCCCAGCATTTT; CDR3 protein: CASSAHQIGTGANQPQHF
clone size: NA; J gene: TRBJ2-7; CDR3 length: 12; V gene: TRBV27; D gene: TRBD2; CDR3 DNA: TGTGCCAGTACTAGCGGGGGGTACGAGCAGTACTTC; CDR3 protein: CASTSGGYEQYF
clone size: NA; J gene: TRBJ2-3; CDR3 length: 14; V gene: TRBV7-2; D gene: TRBD2; CDR3 DNA: TGTGCCAGCAGCAGGGACTACAACACAGATACGCAGTATTTT; CDR3 protein: CASSRDYNTDTQYF
clone size: NA; J gene: TRBJ2-3; CDR3 length: 15; V gene: TRBV7-9; D gene: TRBD2; CDR3 DNA: TGTGCCAGCAGATCCCTAGCGGGGGTGGCAGATACGCAGTATTTT; CDR3 protein: CASRSLAGVADTQYF
clone size: few; J gene: TRBJ1-6; CDR3 length: 12; V gene: TRBV11-1; D gene: NA; CDR3 DNA: TGTGCCAGCAGCGAGGGAGGTGGACCCCTCCACTTT; CDR3 protein: CASSEGGGPLHF
clone size: NA; J gene: TRBJ1-3; CDR3 length: 14; V gene: TRBV19; D gene: NA; CDR3 DNA: TGTGCCAGTAGTATCAGGGGCTCTGGAAACACCATATATTTT; CDR3 protein: CASSIRGSGNTIYF
clone size: NA; J gene: TRBJ1-4; CDR3 length: 15; V gene: TRBV7-7; D gene: NA; CDR3 DNA: TGTGCTAGCAGCCCCGGCGGGGGGACTCTAGGAAAGCTGTTTTTT; CDR3 protein: CASSPGGGTLGKLFF
clone size: NA; J gene: TRBJ1-5; CDR3 length: 13; V gene: TRBV6-1; D gene: NA; CDR3 DNA: TGTGCCAGCAGTGAGTCGGTGCAATGGCCCCAGCATTTT; CDR3 protein: CASSESVQWPQHF
clone size: once; J gene: TRBJ1-2; CDR3 length: 16; V gene: TRBV6-6; D gene: TRBD1; CDR3 DNA: TGTGCCAGCAGCCTCTCTCGGGACAGGGTTATAGATGGCTACACCTTC; CDR3 protein: CASSLSRDRVIDGYTF
clone size: NA; J gene: TRBJ2-5; CDR3 length: 13; V gene: TRBV21-1; D gene: NA; CDR3 DNA: TGTGCCAGCAGCCGCCGAGTCTCTGAGACCCAGTACTTC; CDR3 protein: CASSRRVSETQYF
clone size: NA; J gene: TRBJ1-2; CDR3 length: 14; V gene: TRBV7-2; D gene: NA; CDR3 DNA: TGTGCCAGCAGCACATACCCCCCATTCTATGGCTACACCTTC; CDR3 protein: CASSTYPPFYGYTF
clone size: NA; J gene: TRBJ1-3; CDR3 length: 14; V gene: TRBV19; D gene: NA; CDR3 DNA: TGTGCCAGTAGTAGAGGACTTGCAGGAAACACCATATATTTT; CDR3 protein: CASSRGLAGNTIYF
clone size: NA; J gene: TRBJ1-4; CDR3 length: 16; V gene: TRBV6-5; D gene: TRBD1; CDR3 DNA: TGTGCCAGCAGTTACGACAGGGGATGGACTAATGAAAAACTGTTTTTT; CDR3 protein: CASSYDRGWTNEKLFF
clone size: NA; J gene: TRBJ2-2; CDR3 length: 13; V gene: TRBV7-3; D gene: NA; CDR3 DNA: TGTGCCAGCAGCTTATTCGTTACCGGGGAGCTGTTTTTT; CDR3 protein: CASSLFVTGELFF